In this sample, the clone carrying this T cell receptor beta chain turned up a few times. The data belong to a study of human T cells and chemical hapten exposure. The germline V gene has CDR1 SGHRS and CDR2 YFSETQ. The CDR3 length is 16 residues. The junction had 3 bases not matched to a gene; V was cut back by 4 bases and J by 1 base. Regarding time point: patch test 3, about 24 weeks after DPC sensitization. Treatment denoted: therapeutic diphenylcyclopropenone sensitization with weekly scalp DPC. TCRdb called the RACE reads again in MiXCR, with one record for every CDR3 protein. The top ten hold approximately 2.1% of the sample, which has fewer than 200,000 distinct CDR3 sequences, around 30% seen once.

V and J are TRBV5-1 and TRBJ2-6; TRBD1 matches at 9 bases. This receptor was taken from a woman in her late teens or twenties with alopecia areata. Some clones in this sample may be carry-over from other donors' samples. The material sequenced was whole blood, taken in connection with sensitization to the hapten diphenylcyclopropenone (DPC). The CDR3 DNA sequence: TGCGCCAGCAGCGGGACAGGGTTTTCTGGGGCCAACGTCCTGACTTTC. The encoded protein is CASSGTGFSGANVLTF.